The T cell receptor (beta chain) under discussion was sequenced for a study of graft-versus-host responses after intestinal transplantation. Study background: Those transplanted obtained multivisceral, liver-intestinal, or isolated intestinal grafts. All recipients got anti-thymocyte globulin induction, then tacrolimus and steroids for roughly three years.

Study results and limitations: Present in recipient marrow, GvH clones included some that appeared first in ileum or blood.

Germline V gene data show CDR1 as SEHNR and CDR2 as FQNEAQ (reference sequence). The ends lost 1 base at V and 1 base at J; junction bases unmatched: 2. The CDR3 is 16 residues long. Assay used: immunoSEQ multiplex PCR; TCRdb lists only in-frame clones, some missing. This sample has tens of thousands of clones; less than 85% occur once, and the top ten carry over 0.45%. Comments on this clone: Its antigen is not known.

The receptor was derived from a human donor who was the organ donor for an intestinal transplant. The chain combines TRBV7-9 with TRBJ2-5; 11 bases match TRBD2. The material sequenced was unstimulated CD4+ T cells sorted from spleen or lymph node cells, taken before transplant. CDR3 loop: CASSLGGLAVQETQYF. The CDR3 region has the DNA TGTGCCAGCAGCTTAGGGGGACTAGCGGTCCAAGAGACCCAGTACTTC.